This TCR beta chain was sequenced in a study of blood T cell repertoires in COVID-19. Across the whole study: Sites in the United States, Italy and Spain provided acute and convalescent COVID-19 samples.

This CDR3 is built from 14 residues. Germline lookup yields CDR1 LGHDT and CDR2 YNNKEL (reference sequence). V lost 6 bases to trimming and J lost 8 bases; unmatched junction nucleotides: 5. In the original processing: The assay estimated nucleated cells by amplifying reference gene primers. The protocol was immunoSEQ multiplex PCR, while the TCRdb copy is restricted to in-frame clones and leaves out a portion. V, J and clone size are taken as reported in that table, and D and trimming were inferred from the DNA itself. The sample consists of a few hundred thousand clones, around 87% of them appearing once. Recruits, aged roughly 18 to 89 years, lived in about two dozen US areas.

The V call is TRBV3-1 (or the pseudogene TRBV3-2), the J call TRBJ2-3; 13 positions match TRBD2. Sample: PBMCs or T cells enriched from blood (not recorded which). The clonotype originates from a man between 35 and 55 years old in a cohort exposed to, infected with or recovered from COVID-19 (not recorded which). The CDR3 DNA sequence: TGTGCCAGCAGTAACGGGACTAGCGGGGTTACGCAGTATTTT. It is translated as CASSNGTSGVTQYF.